The 23 T cell receptor beta chains below all came from one sample that was sequenced in a study of blood T cell repertoires in COVID-19. Assay: immunoSEQ multiplex PCR; the TCRdb copy retains only in-frame clones and omits some. The sample shows about 78,000 clones, over 80% of them seen only once. What was sequenced was peripheral blood. All receptors derive from a man aged 45-65 years with acute or convalescent COVID-19.

The chain joins TRBV6-1 to TRBJ1-5, with a possible D match to TRBD1 (6 bases). Germline CDR1 is MNHNS and CDR2 is SASEGT. Trimming pared 4 bases from V and 0 bases from J, leaving 13 bases between. The CDR3 contains 16 residues. CDR3 DNA: TGTGCCAGCAGTGGCCGTCAGGGGAATAGCAATCAGCCCCAGCATTTT. Protein product: CASSGRQGNSNQPQHF.

CDR3 sequence: CASTPGLNYGYTF. As DNA, the CDR3 is TGCGCCAGCACCCCAGGGTTAAACTATGGCTACACCTTC. J is TRBJ1-2 and V is TRBV4-1, with a tentative D call TRBD1 (5 bases). The CDR3 runs to 13 residues. Germline values: CDR1 MGHRA, CDR2 YSYEKL. V was trimmed by 7 bases and J by 2 bases, leaving 11 bases between them.

The rearrangement joins TRBV16 to TRBJ1-5; a weak D match, TRBD1 (6 bases). CDR1 is KGHSY, CDR2 FQNENV, per germline. This CDR3 has 14 residues. Trimming left V 3 bases short and J 5 bases short, with 11 bases between. The chain's CDR3 is CASSQSNRDQPQHF. CDR3 nucleotide sequence: TGTGCCAGCAGCCAGTCAAACAGGGATCAGCCCCAGCATTTT.

The chain uses TRBV6-5 and TRBJ1-2; D unresolved. CDR1 MNHEY and CDR2 SVGAGI come from the germline V gene. V was cut by 4 bases and J by 4 bases, with 10 bases left in between. The CDR3 runs to 13 residues. The CDR3 sequence is CASSSNSPYGYTF. DNA for the CDR3: TGTGCCAGCAGTTCTAACAGCCCCTATGGCTACACCTTC.

This clone was detected once. The same CDR3 is also encoded by other DNA sequences in this sample. CDR3 nucleotide sequence: TGTGCCAGCAGCCAAGCGGGGGGCGGCTACACCTTC. It yields the protein CASSQAGGGYTF. The chain uses TRBV14 and TRBJ1-2; perhaps TRBD1 as D (6 bases). The V gene's germline CDR1 is SGHDN and CDR2 FVKESK. The germline V and J ends were trimmed by 1 base and 8 bases, with 8 bases remaining between them. This CDR3 is built from 12 residues.

The chain carries TRBV28 and TRBJ1-4; TRBD1 matches at 9 bases. The germline gives CDR1 MDHEN, CDR2 SYDVKM. This CDR3 has 15 residues. V shed 5 bases and J 7 bases; nucleotides not matched to a gene: 8. CDR3 in DNA: TGTGCCAGCAGTCCCCCGACAGGGGGACGTGAAAAACTGTTTTTT. Amino acids: CASSPPTGGREKLFF.

The chain couples TRBV7-3 to TRBJ1-5; D not resolved. The CDR3 extends over 13 amino acids. V shed 2 bases and J shed 3 bases, with 5 bases lying between them. CDR1 and CDR2 from the germline V gene are SGHTA and FQGTGA. The CDR3 region has the DNA TGTGCCAGCAGCTTAGAGAACAATCAGCCCCAGCATTTT. Translation: CASSLENNQPQHF.

This clone was seen a handful of times. This chain joins TRBV10-1 and TRBJ2-1, with TRBD2 matching 7 bases. The CDR3 has 15 amino acids. Trimming took 5 bases from V and 12 from J; bases not matched to a gene: 16. CDR1 and CDR2 from the germline V gene are WNHNN and SYGVQD (reference sequence). DNA for the CDR3: TGCGCCAGCAGTATTGGCGGCGGGAGAGACGCTGGGCAGTTCTTC. It is translated as CASSIGGGRDAGQFF.

V and J are TRBV4-3 and TRBJ2-2; 9 bases match TRBD1. CDR3 length: 18 residues. With V trimmed by 1 base and J by 4 bases, 10 bases remained unmatched. Germline lookup yields CDR1 LGHNA and CDR2 YSLEER. CDR3 in amino acids: CASSQVLNGQGSTGELFF. CDR3 DNA: TGCGCCAGCAGCCAAGTTTTGAATGGACAGGGGTCCACCGGGGAGCTGTTTTTT.

In this sample, this clone turned up a few times. The rearrangement links TRBV27 to TRBJ1-2; maybe TRBD1 (5 bases). The CDR3 sequence is 15 residues long. With 5 bases removed from V and 4 bases from J, the gap between germline ends came to 17 bases. Germline CDR1 is MNHEY and CDR2 is SMNVEV (reference sequence). The CDR3 nucleotides are TGTGCCAGCAGTGAACGATTAGGGGCATTCTATGGCTACACCTTC. It codes for CASSERLGAFYGYTF.

The V and J genes are TRBV19 and TRBJ1-5; tentatively, D is TRBD1 (5 bases). CDR1 and CDR2 (germline): LNHDA, SQIVND (reference sequence). CDR3 length equals 15 residues. Trimming took off 3 bases at V and 0 bases at J, with 9 bases between the two ends. The CDR3 DNA reads as TGTGCCAGTAGTATCGGGACTTCTAGCAATCAGCCCCAGCATTTT. It translates to CASSIGTSSNQPQHF.

The V and J genes are TRBV28 and TRBJ1-2; 8 nucleotides align to TRBD1. This CDR3 has 14 amino acids. V shed 7 bases and J 4 bases; nucleotides not matched to a gene: 8. The V gene's germline CDR1 is MDHEN and CDR2 SYDVKM. The DNA of the CDR3 is TGTGCCAGCACCAGGACAGGGCTCTCCTATGGCTACACCTTC. It is translated as CASTRTGLSYGYTF.

The chain carries TRBV9 and TRBJ1-1; D might be TRBD1 (5 bases). The germline gives CDR1 SGDLS, CDR2 YYNGEE. The CDR3 has 13 residues. Trimming removed 4 bases from V and 1 base from J, with 8 bases in between. The chain's CDR3 is CASSMTANTEAFF. In DNA, the CDR3 is TGTGCCAGCAGCATGACAGCGAACACTGAAGCTTTCTTT. The full variable domain, completed using reference TRBV9 and TRBJ1-1, is DSGVTQTPKHLITATGQRVTLRCSPRSGDLSVYWYQQSLDQGLQFLIQYYNGEERAKGNILERFSAQQFPDLHSELNLSSLELGDSALYFCASSMTANTEAFFGQGTRLTVV.

The V gene is TRBV30, the J gene TRBJ2-1; weak D call: TRBD2 (6 bases). Germline V gene lookup returns CDR1 GTSNPN and CDR2 SVGIG (reference sequence). V lost 8 bases to trimming and J lost 5 bases, with 19 bases between them. The CDR3 runs to 14 residues. Here the CDR3 DNA reads TGTGCCCTTCGGAGGGGTGCAGGAAACAATGAGCAGTTCTTC. Translation: CALRRGAGNNEQFF.

The chain combines TRBV6-6 with TRBJ1-3; D uncertain. CDR3 length: 14 residues. V was cut by 4 bases and J by 0 bases, with 7 bases left in between. Germline V gene data show CDR1 as MNHNY and CDR2 as SVGAGI (reference sequence). The CDR3 here is CASSLGSSGNTIYF. In DNA form, the CDR3 reads TGTGCCAGCAGTTTGGGCAGCTCTGGAAACACCATATATTTT.

The genes are TRBV19 and TRBJ1-2, with 9 positions matching TRBD1. Germline values: CDR1 LNHDA, CDR2 SQIVND (reference sequence). The CDR3 loop spans 15 amino acids. The V and J ends lost 6 bases and 2 bases, in that order; junction bases with no gene match: 7. This CDR3 is CASRISTGGNYGYTF. For the CDR3, the DNA is TGTGCCAGTAGAATCTCGACAGGGGGGAACTATGGCTACACCTTC.

The CDR3 region is CASSLFGGQNTEAFF. As DNA, the CDR3 is TGTGCCAGCAGTTTATTTGGGGGACAGAACACTGAAGCTTTCTTT. This rearrangement joins TRBV28 to TRBJ1-1, with D possibly TRBD1 on 6 matching bases. Looked up from germline, CDR1 is MDHEN and CDR2 is SYDVKM. V gave up 1 base and J gave up 1 base, with 10 bases separating them. This CDR3 has 15 residues.

This chain joins TRBV4-1 and TRBJ2-5; D is possibly TRBD2 (6 bases). V was shortened by 2 bases and J by 3 bases, with 13 bases between the two germline ends. The germline V gene has CDR1 MGHRA and CDR2 YSYEKL. This CDR3 region has 15 residues. The CDR3 spells CASSQTRDSKETQYF. The DNA for the CDR3 is TGCGCCAGCAGCCAAACCCGGGACTCGAAAGAGACCCAGTACTTC.

The rearrangement links TRBV5-4 to TRBJ2-2; 9 positions match TRBD1. The junction had 5 bases not matched to a gene; V was cut back by 4 bases and J by 7 bases. Germline V gene data show CDR1 as SGHNT and CDR2 as YYREEE (reference sequence). The CDR3 sequence is 14 residues long. CDR3 sequence: CASSAGTGIGELFF. For the CDR3, the DNA is TGTGCCAGCAGCGCCGGGACAGGGATCGGGGAGCTGTTTTTT. Full variable domain (remainder filled in from reference TRBV5-4 and TRBJ2-2): ETGVTQSPTHLIKTRGQQVTLRCSSQSGHNTVSWYQQALGQGPQFIFQYYREEENGRGNFPPRFSGLQFPNYSSELNVNALELDDSALYLCASSAGTGIGELFFGEGSRLTVL.

This clone was observed a handful of times. This chain links TRBV18 with TRBJ1-4; 7 positions match TRBD1. This CDR3 has 17 amino acids. J lost 0 bases, V lost 1 base, and 5 bases had no gene match. In germline, CDR1 is KGHSH, CDR2 LQKENI. The CDR3 DNA follows: TGTGCCAGCTCACCACAGGAGCAGGGGGCAACTAATGAAAAACTGTTTTTT. This translates into CASSPQEQGATNEKLFF.

This chain connects TRBV2 to TRBJ1-1; D is possibly TRBD1 (5 bases). CDR1 and CDR2 from the germline V gene are SNHLY and FYNNEI. The V gene lost 2 bases and the J gene lost 4 bases, with 8 bases spanning the gap. The CDR3 loop spans 13 amino acids. This chain's CDR3 is CASSELGGTEAFF. As DNA, the CDR3 is TGTGCCAGCAGTGAATTGGGGGGCACTGAAGCTTTCTTT. The variable domain in full, completed from reference TRBV2 and TRBJ1-1, reads EPEVTQTPSHQVTQMGQEVILRCVPISNHLYFYWYRQILGQKVEFLVSFYNNEISEKSEIFDDQFSVERPDGSNFTLKIRSTKLEDSAMYFCASSELGGTEAFFGQGTRLTVV.

J is TRBJ2-5 and V is TRBV3-1 (or the pseudogene TRBV3-2), with D possibly TRBD1 on 5 matching bases. Germline loops: CDR1 LGHDT, CDR2 YNNKEL (reference sequence). This CDR3 contains 12 residues. Trimming removed 3 bases from V and 3 bases from J, with 5 bases in between. The CDR3 region has the DNA TGTGCCAGCAGCCAGACAGAAGAGACCCAGTACTTC. It is translated as CASSQTEETQYF.

CDR3 sequence: CASSRRFQGASGGSDTQYF. The CDR3 DNA is TGTGCCAGCAGCCGTAGGTTTCAAGGGGCTAGCGGGGGGTCAGATACGCAGTATTTT. The rearrangement uses TRBV9 and TRBJ2-3, with 11 bases identical to TRBD2. This CDR3 contains 19 residues. V trimming: 4 bases; J trimming: 4 bases; junction bases outside the gene matches: 17. Germline V lookup: CDR1 SGDLS, CDR2 YYNGEE.